The 31 T cell receptor beta chains in this list originate from one sample, sequenced in a study of shared T cell receptors in the human thymus. The method was immunoSEQ multiplex PCR; TCRdb's version includes in-frame clones alone and lacks a portion of them. The table has about 660,000 clones, over 75% seen once; the top ten hold roughly 0.0089%. The sample was also linked to a second study, of human thymus T cells.

Sequencing was performed on thymocytes. The source of these receptors is a boy under two years old with a congenital heart defect.

The CDR3 here is CASSQTERGNTIYF. The CDR3 DNA is TGTGCCAGCAGTCAGACAGAGAGGGGAAACACCATATATTTT. This chain joins TRBV7-9 and TRBJ1-3; the D gene is possibly TRBD1 (5 bases). The germline V gene encodes CDR1 SEHNR and CDR2 FQNEAQ (reference sequence). V lost 6 bases to trimming and J lost 4 bases, with 13 bases between them. This CDR3 has 14 amino acids.

The rearrangement uses TRBV6-1 and TRBJ1-4; maybe TRBD1 (6 bases). V was cut by 1 base and J by 4 bases, with 19 bases left in between. CDR3 length: 18 amino acids. Looked up from germline, CDR1 is MNHNS and CDR2 is SASEGT. DNA for the CDR3: TGTGCCAGCAGTGAAGAAGAAGGAGGACAGAAAATTAATGAAAAACTGTTTTTT. Protein: CASSEEEGGQKINEKLFF.

The genes are TRBV5-1 and TRBJ2-7, with a weak D call TRBD1 (6 bases). The CDR3 covers 14 residues. The ends were cut back, 4 bases at V and 3 bases at J, with 14 bases in the middle. Germline CDR1 SGHRS, CDR2 YFSETQ. The CDR3 nucleotides read TGCGCCAGCAGCGGAACGGGACACTGCTACGAGCAGTACTTC. Its protein is CASSGTGHCYEQYF.

For the CDR3, the DNA is TGTGCCAGCTCGGCCCCAAGACAGGGGGAAATCTGGGGCTACACCTTC. It yields the protein CASSAPRQGEIWGYTF. The chain carries TRBV18 and TRBJ1-2; 9 bases line up with TRBD1. Trimming removed 6 bases from V and 8 bases from J; junction bases left unmatched: 16. The CDR3 spans 16 residues. CDR1 is KGHSH, CDR2 LQKENI, per germline.

This rearrangement joins TRBV6-5 to TRBJ1-5, with 9 bases aligning to TRBD1. Germline CDR1 and CDR2: MNHEY and SVGAGI. V dropped 6 bases and J dropped 0; count of bases not matched to a gene: 3. The CDR3 consists of 15 residues. As DNA, the CDR3 is TGTGCCAGCAGCTCGACAGGGGGTAGCAATCAGCCCCAGCATTTT. Its translation: CASSSTGGSNQPQHF.

The V gene is TRBV9, the J gene TRBJ2-1; D may be TRBD2 (6 bases). From germline, CDR1 is SGDLS and CDR2 YYNGEE. This CDR3 spans 16 amino acids. The V end lost 0 bases, the J end lost 6 bases, and 16 bases lay between the germline ends. The CDR3 loop is CASSVGGTLNANEQFF. The CDR3 DNA follows: TGTGCCAGCAGCGTAGGGGGGACTCTGAACGCCAATGAGCAGTTCTTC.

Worth noting for this clone: At one boundary the junction diverges from the germline segment, which might be a read error. The rearrangement joins TRBV4-3 to TRBJ1-1, with D perhaps matching TRBD1 (6 bases). This CDR3 is 14 amino acids long. The germline V gene has CDR1 LGHNA and CDR2 YSLEER. The CDR3 here is CASSQDRSGVGAFF. CDR3 DNA: TGCGCCAGCAGTCAAGATCGGTCAGGGGTTGGGGCTTTCTTT.

The J gene is TRBJ2-3, the V gene TRBV7-2; D is ambiguous. Germline CDR1 reads SGHTA; CDR2 reads FQGNSA. The V gene lost 7 bases and the J gene lost 4 bases, with 18 bases spanning the gap. There are 15 residues in the CDR3. CDR3 in amino acids: CASTQLPSRADTQYF. The CDR3 bases are TGTGCCAGCACCCAACTACCTTCCCGGGCAGATACGCAGTATTTT.

This clone has more than one count but fewer than ten. The V call is TRBV19, the J call TRBJ2-4; 7 bases agree with TRBD1. V shed 5 bases, J shed 0 bases, and the junction held 4 bases outside the gene matches. CDR1 and CDR2 (germline): LNHDA, SQIVND (reference sequence). The CDR3 consists of 15 residues. The CDR3 nucleotides are TGTGCCAGTAGTGAGGGACAGATAGCCAAAAACATTCAGTACTTC. Encoded protein: CASSEGQIAKNIQYF.

The V and J genes are TRBV5-1 and TRBJ1-1; 8 positions match TRBD1. The junction had 3 bases not matched to a gene; V was cut back by 0 bases and J by 5 bases. Per the germline V gene, CDR1 is SGHRS and CDR2 is YFSETQ. This CDR3 has 14 residues. CDR3 protein: CASSLDRGGTEAFF. Here the CDR3 DNA reads TGCGCCAGCAGCTTGGACAGGGGGGGAACTGAAGCTTTCTTT.

The chain joins TRBV4-3 to TRBJ1-5, with 11 bases aligning to TRBD1. Looked up from germline, CDR1 is LGHNA and CDR2 is YSLEER. This CDR3 is 20 amino acids long. Trimming cost V 0 bases and J 0 bases; bases outside gene matches: 10. The CDR3 region is CASSQDKWDRGRDSNQPQHF. The CDR3 DNA follows: TGCGCCAGCAGCCAAGATAAATGGGACAGGGGGAGGGATAGCAATCAGCCCCAGCATTTT.

The rearrangement uses TRBV6-1 and TRBJ2-7, with D maybe TRBD1 (5 bases). V dropped 0 bases and J dropped 7 bases, with 10 bases sitting between them. Per the germline V gene, CDR1 is MNHNS and CDR2 is SASEGT. There are 13 residues in the CDR3. The CDR3 spells CASSEAGKGEQYF. DNA for the CDR3: TGTGCCAGCAGTGAAGCGGGAAAGGGGGAGCAGTACTTC.

The V call is TRBV19, the J call TRBJ1-1; 10 nucleotides align to TRBD1. The length of the CDR3 is 19 residues. Trimming at V came to 5 bases and at J to 0 bases, leaving 15 bases not matched to a gene. CDR1 and CDR2 from the germline V gene are LNHDA and SQIVND (reference sequence). The CDR3 bases are TGTGCCAGTAGTTCCACCACCGGGACAGGGGAGGGCTTGAACACTGAAGCTTTCTTT. It translates to CASSSTTGTGEGLNTEAFF.

The chain uses TRBV18 and TRBJ2-1, with 7 bases identical to TRBD1. V was pared by 6 bases and J by 6 bases, with 8 bases of the junction left unmatched. CDR3 length: 14 amino acids. Per the germline V gene, CDR1 is KGHSH and CDR2 is LQKENI. Here the CDR3 DNA reads TGTGCCAGCTCTTTCGAGACAGGGTTCAATGAGCAGTTCTTC. It specifies CASSFETGFNEQFF.

The V and J genes are TRBV7-2 and TRBJ2-1; TRBD2 matches 8 bases. The germline V gene has CDR1 SGHTA and CDR2 FQGNSA. The CDR3 spans 19 residues. After removal of 1 base from V and 7 bases from J, the junction contained 18 bases not matched to a gene. CDR3 loop: CASSLVNRRGSGSRNEQFF. The CDR3 bases are TGTGCCAGCAGCTTAGTCAATAGAAGAGGGAGCGGGAGTAGGAATGAGCAGTTCTTC.

The chain uses TRBV27 and TRBJ2-2, with D possibly TRBD1 on 6 matching bases. Germline assignment: CDR1 MNHEY and CDR2 SMNVEV (reference sequence). The V end lost 7 bases, the J end lost 1 base, and 16 bases lay between the germline ends. CDR3 length equals 16 residues. DNA of the CDR3: TGTGCCAGCATCCAGAAGACAGGATTGAACACCGGGGAGCTGTTTTTT. This gives the protein CASIQKTGLNTGELFF.

V is TRBV4-2 and J is TRBJ2-5; tentative D call: TRBD1 (7 bases). Between the trimmed V and J ends, which lost 3 bases and 2 bases, there was a span of 19 bases. CDR1 and CDR2 from the germline V gene are LGHNA and YNFKEQ. The CDR3 is made up of 17 amino acids. The CDR3, as DNA: TGTGCCAGCAGCCAGACCTATTACAGGGGACTTCAAGAGACCCAGTACTTC. Amino acids: CASSQTYYRGLQETQYF.

The rearrangement links TRBV28 to TRBJ2-3; 7 bases map to TRBD2. This CDR3 contains 15 residues. Unmatched junction bases numbered 5, after V lost 3 bases and J lost 2 bases. Germline CDR1 MDHEN, CDR2 SYDVKM. In DNA, the CDR3 is TGTGCCAGCAGTTTTGATCGGGGGGTCACAGATACGCAGTATTTT. Encoded protein: CASSFDRGVTDTQYF.

The chain couples TRBV5-6 to TRBJ2-7; D gene ambiguous. V was cut by 1 base and J by 3 bases, with 5 bases left in between. CDR1 and CDR2 from the germline V gene are SGHDT and YYEEEE. The CDR3 runs 12 residues. The CDR3, as DNA: TGTGCCAGCAGCTTGAACAGCTACGAGCAGTACTTC. It specifies CASSLNSYEQYF.

This clone was seen a few times. The V and J genes are TRBV4-3 and TRBJ1-2, with 8 nucleotides matching TRBD1. CDR3 length equals 14 residues. CDR1 is LGHNA, CDR2 YSLEER, per germline. The J segment lost 8 bases and the V segment lost 1 base, leaving 6 bases of the junction unmatched. The CDR3 region has the DNA TGCGCCAGCAGCCAAGGGACAGGGAGGAAGGGCTACACCTTC. Protein: CASSQGTGRKGYTF.

This clone was counted between two and nine times. The V and J genes are TRBV19 and TRBJ1-2; 7 bases are shared with TRBD1. V lost 9 bases and J lost 2; bases outside the gene matches: 3. CDR3 length: 12 residues. Germline-derived CDR1 and CDR2 are LNHDA and SQIVND (reference sequence). CDR3 protein: CASGGQNYGYTF. CDR3 DNA sequence: TGTGCCAGCGGGGGACAGAACTATGGCTACACCTTC.

The chain is built from TRBV5-1 and TRBJ1-3; no clear D gene. Germline CDR1 and CDR2: SGHRS and YFSETQ. V lost 0 bases and J 0 bases, leaving 13 bases between the germline ends. There are 17 residues in the CDR3. In DNA, the CDR3 is TGCGCCAGCAGCTTGGTTCGGGGTACCCTCTCTGGAAACACCATATATTTT. Its protein is CASSLVRGTLSGNTIYF. The full variable domain, in which reference TRBV5-1 and TRBJ1-3 provide the parts outside the CDR3, is KAGVTQTPRYLIKTRGQQVTLSCSPISGHRSVSWYQQTPGQGLQFLFEYFSETQRNKGNFPGRFSGRQFSNSRSEMNVSTLELGDSALYLCASSLVRGTLSGNTIYFGEGSWLTVV.

V gene TRBV5-4 combines with J gene TRBJ1-2, with unresolved D. V was trimmed by 1 base and J by 6 bases, leaving 10 bases between them. Per the germline V gene, CDR1 is SGHNT and CDR2 is YYREEE (reference sequence). CDR3 size: 13 residues. The chain's CDR3 is CASSLMTADGYTF. DNA for the CDR3: TGTGCCAGCAGCTTGATGACCGCGGATGGCTACACCTTC.

The chain couples TRBV5-8 to TRBJ2-6, with TRBD2 as a possible D gene (6 bases). Germline V CDR1 and CDR2: SGHTS, YDEGEE. Trimming pared 2 bases from V and 1 base from J, leaving 7 bases between. The CDR3 contains 15 residues. The CDR3 region is CASSLAGSGANVLTF. The DNA for the CDR3 is TGTGCCAGCAGCTTAGCGGGTTCTGGGGCCAACGTCCTGACTTTC. The variable domain in full, with the rest retrieved from reference TRBV5-8 and TRBJ2-6, is EAGVTQSPTHLIKTRGQQATLRCSPISGHTSVYWYQQALGLGLQFLLWYDEGEERNRGNFPPRFSGRQFPNYSSELNVNALELEDSALYLCASSLAGSGANVLTFGAGSRLTVL.

This sequence joins TRBV4-3 and TRBJ1-1; D remains unclear. In germline, CDR1 is LGHNA, CDR2 YSLEER. CDR3 length: 14 residues. Deletions cut 0 bases from V and 5 bases from J, with 10 bases between. CDR3 nucleotides: TGCGCCAGCAGCCAAGATCGGGAAGGTACTGAAGCTTTCTTT. Residues: CASSQDREGTEAFF.

This clone appeared a single time. The rearrangement joins TRBV7-2 to TRBJ1-4; 7 nucleotides line up with TRBD1. Germline V gene lookup returns CDR1 SGHTA and CDR2 FQGNSA. The CDR3 has 16 amino acids. V dropped 4 bases and J dropped 0; count of bases not matched to a gene: 5. CDR3 in DNA: TGTGCCAGCAGCTGGACAGGAGCTCCAACTAATGAAAAACTGTTTTTT. It encodes CASSWTGAPTNEKLFF.

The V gene is TRBV7-2, the J gene TRBJ2-5, with 9 bases lining up with TRBD1. The J call may not be correct, given that the DNA end is closer to TRBJ2-7. Germline values: CDR1 SGHTA, CDR2 FQGNSA. The CDR3 runs 15 residues. The CDR3 sequence: CASSYNDRGAYEQYF. The CDR3 coding sequence is TGTGCCAGCAGTTACAACGACAGGGGGGCGTACGAGCAGTACTTC.

CDR3 in amino acids: CASSREQPQHF. For the CDR3, the DNA is TGTGCCAGCAGTAGAGAGCAGCCCCAGCATTTT. The V gene is TRBV6-1, the J gene TRBJ1-5; no firm D call. CDR1 MNHNS and CDR2 SASEGT come from the germline V gene. This CDR3 is 11 amino acids long. Between the trimmed V and J ends, which lost 5 bases and 7 bases, there was a span of 6 bases.

V is TRBV13 and J is TRBJ1-2; TRBD1 matches 7 bases. This CDR3 is 15 amino acids long. With 4 bases clipped from V and 2 bases from J, the junction kept 7 bases outside the gene matches. Looked up from germline, CDR1 is PRHDT and CDR2 is FYEKMQ (reference sequence). The CDR3 sequence is CASSSETGRNYGYTF. The DNA for the CDR3 is TGTGCCAGCAGCTCAGAGACAGGGAGGAACTATGGCTACACCTTC.

The chain recombines TRBV15 with TRBJ2-7, with D possibly matching TRBD2 (7 bases). The ends were cut back, 8 bases at V and 3 bases at J, with 20 bases in the middle. There are 15 residues in the CDR3. The germline CDR1 and CDR2 sequences are LNHNV and YYDKDF (reference sequence). CDR3: CATRGLGAGVYEQYF. The CDR3 nucleotides read TGTGCCACCCGGGGGTTGGGGGCGGGAGTCTACGAGCAGTACTTC.

The chain couples TRBV18 to TRBJ1-2; unclear D gene. The V end was cut by 1 base, the J end by 4 bases, with 19 bases between. From germline, CDR1 is KGHSH and CDR2 LQKENI. This CDR3 has 17 residues. The CDR3 region is CASSPLERAYPSYGYTF. The DNA for the CDR3 is TGTGCCAGCTCACCACTAGAGCGTGCGTACCCTTCCTATGGCTACACCTTC. Filled out from reference TRBV18 and TRBJ1-2, the complete variable domain reads NAGVMQNPRHLVRRRGQEARLRCSPMKGHSHVYWYRQLPEEGLKFMVYLQKENIIDESGMPKERFSAEFPKEGPSILRIQQVVRGDSAAYFCASSPLERAYPSYGYTFGSGTRLTVV.